The 8 T cell receptor beta chains given below trace back to one sample, sequenced in a study of blood T cell repertoires in COVID-19. Only in-frame clones appear in the TCRdb table, and some are missing; sequencing was by immunoSEQ multiplex PCR. Here the sample spans hundreds of thousands of clones, about 86% being singletons. Sequenced sample: peripheral blood. These receptor sequences come from a woman aged 70-85 years with COVID-19, enrolled during active disease.

This rearrangement joins TRBV30 to TRBJ1-5; 9 nucleotides line up with TRBD1. V was pared by 4 bases and J by 3 bases, with 4 bases of the junction left unmatched. Germline lookup yields CDR1 GTSNPN and CDR2 SVGIG (reference sequence). This CDR3 comprises 14 residues. The CDR3 spells CAWKGQGNNQPQHF. As DNA, the CDR3 is TGTGCCTGGAAAGGACAGGGGAACAATCAGCCCCAGCATTTT.

V and J are TRBV29-1 and TRBJ1-1; possible D gene TRBD1, 5 bases. V was cut by 3 bases and J by 1 base, with 12 bases left in between. CDR3 length: 14 amino acids. The germline CDR1 and CDR2 sequences are SQVTM and ANQGSEA. DNA for the CDR3: TGCAGCGTTGAGGGACTGCGGGAGAACACTGAAGCTTTCTTT. It yields the protein CSVEGLRENTEAFF.

V usage is TRBV3-1 (or the pseudogene TRBV3-2) and J usage is TRBJ1-3, with no clear D. The V end was cut by 1 base, the J end by 0 bases, with 4 bases between. This CDR3 has 14 amino acids. CDR1 and CDR2 (germline): LGHDT, YNNKEL (reference sequence). The CDR3 DNA reads TGTGCCAGCAGCCAAGGTAGCTCTGGAAACACCATATATTTT. Translation gives CASSQGSSGNTIYF.

The chain carries TRBV2 and TRBJ2-3; 9 bases match TRBD1. From germline, CDR1 is SNHLY and CDR2 FYNNEI. Trimming cost V 4 bases and J 3 bases; bases outside gene matches: 8. This CDR3 spans 16 amino acids. Here the CDR3 reads CASSVGQGLRTDTQYF. CDR3 DNA sequence: TGTGCCAGCAGTGTTGGACAGGGGCTAAGAACAGATACGCAGTATTTT.

The chain carries TRBV7-2 and TRBJ1-2; possible D gene TRBD1, 6 bases. This CDR3 region has 16 residues. Per germline, CDR1 SGHTA and CDR2 FQGNSA. The V end was cut by 5 bases, the J end by 5 bases, with 21 bases between. The chain's CDR3 is CASSRNILNRAYGYTF. The CDR3, as DNA: TGTGCCAGCAGCCGCAATATATTGAACAGGGCTTATGGCTACACCTTC.

As to this clone: The sample carries other DNA sequences with the same CDR3. V gene TRBV2 combines with J gene TRBJ1-1, with 9 bases that match TRBD1. CDR1 is SNHLY, CDR2 FYNNEI, per germline. The V gene end was trimmed by 4 bases and the J gene end by 4 bases; junction bases not matched to a gene: 1. This CDR3 comprises 13 residues. CDR3 sequence: CASSGQGGTEAFF. The CDR3 nucleotides read TGTGCCAGCAGTGGACAGGGGGGCACTGAAGCTTTCTTT.

The V gene is TRBV21-1, the J gene TRBJ2-2; the table assigns TRBD1, which was not confirmed against the DNA. TRBV21-1 is a pseudogene locus. The CDR3 length is 17 residues. The CDR3 sequence is CASSRIRAPWDTGELFF. In DNA, the CDR3 is TGTGCCAGCAGCAGGATCAGGGCCCCGTGGGACACCGGGGAGCTGTTTTTT.

J is TRBJ2-3 and V is TRBV9; possible D gene TRBD2, 6 bases. This CDR3 has 16 residues. The germline V gene has CDR1 SGDLS and CDR2 YYNGEE. The germline V and J ends were trimmed by 5 bases and 2 bases, with 18 bases remaining between them. The CDR3 nucleotides are TGTGCCAGCAGTCTCTCTTGGGGACTCTTCACAGATACGCAGTATTTT. Encoded protein: CASSLSWGLFTDTQYF. Combining the CDR3 with reference TRBV9 and TRBJ2-3 gives the whole variable domain DSGVTQTPKHLITATGQRVTLRCSPRSGDLSVYWYQQSLDQGLQFLIQYYNGEERAKGNILERFSAQQFPDLHSELNLSSLELGDSALYFCASSLSWGLFTDTQYFGPGTRLTVL.